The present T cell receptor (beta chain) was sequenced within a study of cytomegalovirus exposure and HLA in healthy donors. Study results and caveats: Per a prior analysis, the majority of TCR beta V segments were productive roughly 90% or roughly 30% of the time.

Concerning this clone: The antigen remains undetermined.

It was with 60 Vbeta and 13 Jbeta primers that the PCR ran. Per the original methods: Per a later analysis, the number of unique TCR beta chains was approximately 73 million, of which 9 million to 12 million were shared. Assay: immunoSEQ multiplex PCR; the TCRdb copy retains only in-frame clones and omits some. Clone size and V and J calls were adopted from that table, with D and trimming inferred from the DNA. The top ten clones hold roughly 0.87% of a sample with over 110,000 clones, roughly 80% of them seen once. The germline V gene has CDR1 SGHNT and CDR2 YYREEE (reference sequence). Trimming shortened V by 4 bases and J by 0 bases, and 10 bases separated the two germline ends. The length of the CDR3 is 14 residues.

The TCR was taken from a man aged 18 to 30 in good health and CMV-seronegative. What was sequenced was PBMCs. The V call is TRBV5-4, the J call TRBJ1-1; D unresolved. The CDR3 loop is CASSLELLNTEAFF. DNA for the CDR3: TGTGCCAGCAGCCTGGAGCTCTTGAACACTGAAGCTTTCTTT.